This is a list of T cell receptor beta chains from one sample in a study of cytomegalovirus exposure and HLA in healthy donors. Profiling relied on immunoSEQ multiplex PCR, and the TCRdb table lists in-frame clones only, not all of them. The sample lists 150,000 to 200,000 clones, 86% occurring once. Sequenced: PBMCs. Every receptor here comes from a woman younger than 35 in good health and CMV-seronegative. Each CDR3 is given with its conserved first and last residue. A D gene is named only where the DNA matches it firmly. Expanded clones are given a class, and other clones once, few, many or no size at all.

V	D	size	J	CDR3	DNA
TRBV5-6	TRBD1	.	TRBJ1-4	CASSLTGQTNEKLFF	TGTGCCAGCAGCCTGACGGGACAGACTAATGAAAAACTGTTTTTT
TRBV11-2	.	.	TRBJ1-5	CASSSGGSNNQPQHF	TGTGCCAGCAGCTCGGGGGGCAGCAATAATCAGCCCCAGCATTTT
TRBV2	TRBD1	.	TRBJ1-5	CASSRQGWANQPQHF	TGTGCCAGCAGTAGACAGGGGTGGGCTAATCAGCCCCAGCATTTT
TRBV29-1	.	.	TRBJ2-3	CSAAVAGTDTQYF	TGCAGCGCCGCGGTAGCGGGCACAGATACGCAGTATTTT
TRBV5-4	.	.	TRBJ1-2	CASSSRTAYFSNYGYTF	TGTGCCAGCAGCTCGCGGACAGCGTACTTCTCTAACTATGGCTACACCTTC
TRBV10-3	TRBD2	.	TRBJ2-7	CAIRASGGSYEQYF	TGTGCCATCAGAGCCAGCGGGGGCTCCTACGAGCAGTACTTC
TRBV6-1	.	.	TRBJ2-7	CASSPNEEGSEQYF	TGTGCCAGCTCCCCGAACGAGGAAGGGAGCGAGCAGTACTTC
TRBV25-1	TRBD2	.	TRBJ2-7	CASSETRGGINEQYF	TGTGCCAGCAGTGAAACGCGGGGGGGTATCAACGAGCAGTACTTC
TRBV25-1	TRBD2	few	TRBJ2-3	CASRTSGSVHTQYF	TGTGCCAGCCGGACTAGCGGGAGCGTACATACGCAGTATTTT
TRBV12-5	.	.	TRBJ1-5	CASGLVMGLNQPQHF	TGTGCTAGTGGTTTGGTTATGGGCCTTAATCAGCCCCAGCATTTT
TRBV5-4	TRBD1	.	TRBJ1-1	CASSLGQGPNTEAFF	TGTGCCAGCAGCCTGGGACAGGGACCGAACACTGAAGCTTTCTTT
TRBV7-9	.	.	TRBJ1-1	CASSPRRIRSKEAFF	TGTGCCAGCAGCCCACGGAGGATCAGGAGTAAAGAAGCTTTCTTT
TRBV19	TRBD1	.	TRBJ1-1	CASSLTGTSAEAFF	TGTGCCAGTAGTTTGACAGGGACCTCCGCTGAAGCTTTCTTT
TRBV19	.	.	TRBJ2-7	CASSMTGSTNYEQYF	TGTGCCAGTAGTATGACGGGGTCTACGAACTACGAGCAGTACTTC
TRBV11-2	TRBD2	.	TRBJ2-3	CASSPDPSGTDTQYF	TGTGCCAGCAGCCCGGATCCTAGCGGGACAGATACGCAGTATTTT
TRBV6-1	TRBD2	.	TRBJ2-5	CASSDYSGGGTQYF	TGTGCCAGCAGTGATTACAGCGGGGGTGGGACCCAGTACTTC
TRBV14	TRBD1	.	TRBJ2-1	CASSPGQAPYNEQFF	TGTGCCAGCAGTCCGGGACAGGCCCCCTACAATGAGCAGTTCTTC
TRBV5-4	TRBD1	.	TRBJ1-3	CASSPRQGTGNTIYF	TGTGCCAGCAGCCCCAGACAGGGGACTGGAAACACCATATATTTT
TRBV7-9	TRBD2	.	TRBJ2-5	CASSLGLGETQYF	TGTGCCAGCAGCTTGGGACTAGGGGAGACCCAGTACTTC
TRBV18	.	.	TRBJ1-4	CASSPPSIGTSDREKLFF	TGTGCCAGCTCACCACCGTCCATCGGGACATCAGATAGAGAAAAACTGTTTTTT
TRBV27	.	.	TRBJ1-5	CASSSTYSNQPQHF	TGTGCCAGCAGTTCAACATATAGCAATCAGCCCCAGCATTTT
TRBV27	.	.	TRBJ2-3	CASQTATDTQYF	TGTGCCAGCCAAACAGCCACAGATACGCAGTATTTT
TRBV29-1	TRBD2	few	TRBJ2-2	CSVGGLANGELFF	TGCAGCGTTGGGGGACTAGCTAACGGGGAGCTGTTTTTT
TRBV10-1	.	.	TRBJ2-1	CASSPSSVNNEQFF	TGCGCCAGCAGTCCTTCATCGGTCAACAATGAGCAGTTCTTC
TRBV11-2	TRBD1	.	TRBJ1-1	CASSLVTGKIGTEAFF	TGTGCCAGCAGCTTAGTGACAGGGAAAATTGGAACTGAAGCTTTCTTT
TRBV19	TRBD1	.	TRBJ2-5	CASSIGQGQETQYF	TGTGCCAGTAGTATAGGACAGGGCCAAGAGACCCAGTACTTC
TRBV6-1	TRBD1	.	TRBJ1-2	CASKTGWNYGYTF	TGTGCCAGCAAGACAGGGTGGAACTATGGCTACACCTTC
TRBV15	TRBD1	.	TRBJ1-1	CATSRDPGQGVYTEAFF	TGTGCCACCAGCAGAGATCCCGGACAGGGGGTGTACACTGAAGCTTTCTTT
TRBV5-1	.	once	TRBJ2-7	CASSLARVGDEQYF	TGCGCCAGCAGCTTGGCCAGGGTTGGCGACGAGCAGTACTTC
TRBV27	.	.	TRBJ1-1	CASSWGAEAFF	TGTGCCAGCTCTTGGGGCGCTGAAGCTTTCTTT
TRBV7-9	TRBD1	.	TRBJ2-7	CASSIRQGPYEQYF	TGTGCCAGCAGCATAAGACAGGGGCCCTACGAGCAGTACTTC